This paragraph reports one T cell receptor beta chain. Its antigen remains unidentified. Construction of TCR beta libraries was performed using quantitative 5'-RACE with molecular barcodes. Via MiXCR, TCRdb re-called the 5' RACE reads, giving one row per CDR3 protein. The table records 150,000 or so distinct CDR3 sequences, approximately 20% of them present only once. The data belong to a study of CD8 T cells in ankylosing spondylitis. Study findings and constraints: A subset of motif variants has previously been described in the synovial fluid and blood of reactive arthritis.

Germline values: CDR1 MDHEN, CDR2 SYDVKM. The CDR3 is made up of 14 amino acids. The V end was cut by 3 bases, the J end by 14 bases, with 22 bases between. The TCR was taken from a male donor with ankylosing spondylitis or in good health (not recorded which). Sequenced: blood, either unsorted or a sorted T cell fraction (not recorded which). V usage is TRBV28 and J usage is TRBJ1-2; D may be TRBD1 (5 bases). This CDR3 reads CASSFSPTGTAQTF. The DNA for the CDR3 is TGTGCCAGCAGTTTCTCACCTACCGGGACGGCTCAAACCTTC.